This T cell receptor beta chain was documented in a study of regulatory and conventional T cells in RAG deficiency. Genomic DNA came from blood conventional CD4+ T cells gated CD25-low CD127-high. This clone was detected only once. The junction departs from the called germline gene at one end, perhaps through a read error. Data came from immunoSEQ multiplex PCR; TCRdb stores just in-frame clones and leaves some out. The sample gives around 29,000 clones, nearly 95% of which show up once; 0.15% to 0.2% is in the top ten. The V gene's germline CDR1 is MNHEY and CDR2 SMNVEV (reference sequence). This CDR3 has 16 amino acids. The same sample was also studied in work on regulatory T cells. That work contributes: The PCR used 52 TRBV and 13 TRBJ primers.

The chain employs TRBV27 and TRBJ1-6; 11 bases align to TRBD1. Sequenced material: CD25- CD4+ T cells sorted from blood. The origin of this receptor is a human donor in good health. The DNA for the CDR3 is TGTGCCAGCAGTCTATCTGGGACAGGGGGTAATTCACCCCTCCACTTT. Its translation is CASSLSGTGGNSPLHF.